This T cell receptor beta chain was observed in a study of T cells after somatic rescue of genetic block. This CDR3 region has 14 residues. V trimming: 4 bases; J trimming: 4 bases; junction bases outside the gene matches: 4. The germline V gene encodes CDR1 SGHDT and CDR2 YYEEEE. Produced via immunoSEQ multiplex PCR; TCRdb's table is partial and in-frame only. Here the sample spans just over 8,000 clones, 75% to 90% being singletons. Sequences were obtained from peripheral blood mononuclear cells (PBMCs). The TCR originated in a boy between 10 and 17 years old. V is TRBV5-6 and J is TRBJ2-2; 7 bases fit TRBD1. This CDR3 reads CASSPGGTTGELFF. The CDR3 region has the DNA TGTGCCAGCAGCCCAGGGGGAACCACCGGGGAGCTGTTTTTT.